Listed here are 20 T cell receptor beta chains from one sample, sequenced in a study of human T cells and chemical hapten exposure. TCRdb reprocessed the RACE reads via MiXCR and lists one record per CDR3 protein. Of more than 100,000 distinct CDR3 sequences listed, roughly 10% are singletons. As for time point: patch test 3, about 24 weeks after DPC sensitization. Treatment described: therapeutic diphenylcyclopropenone sensitization with weekly scalp DPC. The sequencing used whole blood, collected in connection with sensitization to the hapten diphenylcyclopropenone (DPC). The receptors were gathered from a woman between 50 and 59 years old with alopecia areata. Some clones in this sample may be carry-over from other donors' samples.

This clonotype appeared a few times. The rearrangement uses TRBV5-1 and TRBJ2-1, with D perhaps being TRBD1 or TRBD2 (5 bases each). Germline-derived CDR1 and CDR2 are SGHRS and YFSETQ. The CDR3 extends over 14 amino acids. With 4 bases removed from V and 5 bases from J, the gap between germline ends came to 13 bases. The CDR3 sequence: CASSRDPGNNEQFF. CDR3 DNA: TGCGCCAGCAGCAGGGACCCGGGGAACAATGAGCAGTTCTTC.

This clonotype was observed a handful of times. The V and J genes are TRBV4-2 and TRBJ1-2; no firm D call. The CDR3 runs to 17 residues. The germline V gene has CDR1 LGHNA and CDR2 YNFKEQ. V lost 0 bases and J 3 bases, leaving 17 bases between the germline ends. The CDR3 region is CASSQEEGFTEYYGYTF. The CDR3 nucleotides read TGTGCCAGCAGCCAAGAAGAGGGCTTTACAGAATACTATGGCTACACCTTC.

This clonotype has a handful of counts. V and J are TRBV4-1 and TRBJ1-1, with D tentatively TRBD1 (6 bases). V lost 1 base, J lost 0 bases, and 21 bases lay in between. Germline lookup yields CDR1 MGHRA and CDR2 YSYEKL. The CDR3 extends over 19 amino acids. The chain's CDR3 is CASSQGGPWQPNLNTEAFF. The CDR3 coding sequence is TGCGCCAGCAGCCAAGGGGGGCCATGGCAGCCGAACTTGAACACTGAAGCTTTCTTT.

The sample holds many counts of this clonotype. V usage is TRBV6-5 and J usage is TRBJ2-1; D not resolved. V lost 6 bases and J 10 bases, leaving 16 bases between the germline ends. This CDR3 has 13 residues. Germline-derived CDR1 and CDR2 are MNHEY and SVGAGI. In DNA form, the CDR3 reads TGTGCCAGCAGCTACGGGTCGTGGGCCGAGCAGTTCTTC. It is translated as CASSYGSWAEQFF.

The chain has TRBV10-3 and TRBJ1-2; possible D gene TRBD1, 5 bases. Germline CDR1 ENHRY, CDR2 SYGVKD. V shed 6 bases and J shed 4 bases, with 15 bases lying between them. This CDR3 contains 14 residues. The CDR3 DNA reads TGTGCCATCAGGGCCGGCACCAGGGTCTATGGCTACACCTTC. Its protein product is CAIRAGTRVYGYTF.

This clonotype was recorded at least ten times. The chain joins TRBV6-5 to TRBJ2-1; TRBD1 might be the D (7 bases). This CDR3 contains 17 residues. Between the trimmed V and J ends, which lost 2 bases and 0 bases, there was a span of 14 bases. CDR1 and CDR2 (germline): MNHEY, SVGAGI. The CDR3 loop is CASSYDQGGSSYNEQFF. CDR3 DNA sequence: TGTGCCAGCAGTTACGATCAGGGGGGCTCCTCCTACAATGAGCAGTTCTTC.

The CDR3: CASTLALGWETQYF. In nucleotides, the CDR3 is TGTGCCAGCACCTTGGCTCTTGGATGGGAGACCCAGTACTTC. The chain carries TRBV6-6 and TRBJ2-5; D remains unclear. Germline V gene lookup returns CDR1 MNHNY and CDR2 SVGAGI (reference sequence). The CDR3 covers 14 residues. The V end lost 7 bases, the J end lost 5 bases, and 17 bases lay between the germline ends.

This clonotype was detected many times. The CDR3 coding sequence is TGTGCCAGCAGTTACGGGACAGGCGTCTCCTACGAGCAGTACTTC. Amino acids: CASSYGTGVSYEQYF. The chain employs TRBV28 and TRBJ2-7; 8 nucleotides line up with TRBD1. V shed 4 bases and J 0 bases; nucleotides not matched to a gene: 5. The CDR3 loop spans 15 amino acids. The germline CDR1 and CDR2 sequences are MDHEN and SYDVKM.

In its sample, this clonotype was seen a few times. The V and J genes are TRBV7-9 and TRBJ1-5; tentatively, D is TRBD1 (5 bases). The CDR3 extends over 16 amino acids. The germline V and J ends were trimmed by 4 bases and 10 bases, with 23 bases remaining between them. Germline CDR1 and CDR2: SEHNR and FQNEAQ (reference sequence). CDR3 coding DNA: TGTGCCAGCAGCTCGAAGACAGCCGCATCACCTCAACCCCAGCATTTT. Its protein is CASSSKTAASPQPQHF.

This clonotype was seen only a few times. The rearrangement joins TRBV20-1 to TRBJ2-7; 8 positions match TRBD2. The CDR3 runs to 14 residues. J gave up 0 bases and V 6 bases, and 7 bases lay outside the gene matches. The germline V gene has CDR1 DFQATT and CDR2 SNEGSKA (reference sequence). In DNA, the CDR3 is TGCAGTGCGACGATAGCGGGGCCCTCCTACGAGCAGTACTTC. Its protein product is CSATIAGPSYEQYF.

This clonotype was found a few times. The genes are TRBV11-1 and TRBJ1-4; D might be TRBD1 (5 bases). Looked up from germline, CDR1 is SGHAT and CDR2 is FQDESV (reference sequence). V lost 5 bases, J lost 5 bases, and 12 bases lay in between. This CDR3 has 14 residues. This chain's CDR3 is CASSPGTSNEKLFF. The DNA of the CDR3 is TGTGCCAGCAGCCCAGGGACTTCCAATGAAAAACTGTTTTTT.

This clonotype showed up just a few times. V and J are TRBV6-5 and TRBJ2-6; tentative D call: TRBD1 (5 bases). Deletions cut 0 bases from V and 2 bases from J, with 11 bases between. This CDR3 is 17 amino acids long. CDR1 and CDR2 from the germline V gene are MNHEY and SVGAGI. The CDR3 protein is CASSYSGHPPGANVLTF. The CDR3 region has the DNA TGTGCCAGCAGTTACTCAGGACACCCTCCTGGGGCCAACGTCCTGACTTTC.

The chain links TRBV12-3 or TRBV12-4 to TRBJ1-1, with 7 bases fitting TRBD1. The CDR3 runs 13 residues. J was trimmed by 8 bases and V by 1 base; bases with no gene match: 4. Here the CDR3 reads CASSLDQTGEAFF. For the CDR3, the DNA is TGTGCCAGCAGTTTAGACCAGACAGGGGAAGCTTTCTTT.

In its sample, this clonotype was seen many times. This sequence joins TRBV20-1 and TRBJ2-3; 8 bases fit TRBD2. The CDR3 is 14 amino acids. V trimming: 6 bases; J trimming: 1 base; junction bases outside the gene matches: 6. Germline assignment: CDR1 DFQATT and CDR2 SNEGSKA (reference sequence). Written as DNA, the CDR3 is TGCAGTGCCAAACCGGGACTAGGCACAGATACGCAGTATTTT. Translated: CSAKPGLGTDTQYF.

In its sample, this clonotype was seen a few times. The chain links TRBV10-3 to TRBJ1-5; 10 bases align to TRBD1. Trimming cost V 10 bases and J 4 bases; bases outside gene matches: 4. In germline, CDR1 is ENHRY, CDR2 SYGVKD. CDR3 size: 13 residues. The CDR3 DNA reads as TGTGCCACCGGGACAGGGGAAAATCAGCCCCAGCATTTT. Amino acids: CATGTGENQPQHF.

This clonotype occurred many times. The chain is built from TRBV20-1 and TRBJ2-1; D not resolved. This CDR3 contains 12 residues. Trimming took 5 bases from V and 5 from J, leaving 10 bases between them. From germline, CDR1 is DFQATT and CDR2 SNEGSKA (reference sequence). DNA of the CDR3: TGCAGTGCTCTTGGGGTTAACAATGAGCAGTTCTTC. It is translated as CSALGVNNEQFF.

This clonotype has only a few counts. The chain links TRBV29-1 to TRBJ1-2, with D tentatively TRBD1 (5 bases). CDR3 length: 11 residues. Germline V CDR1 and CDR2: SQVTM, ANQGSEA. Trimming took 6 bases from V and 10 from J, leaving 15 bases between them. This chain's CDR3 is CSVGDFLDYTF. CDR3 DNA sequence: TGCAGCGTCGGGGACTTCTTAGACTACACCTTC.

In this sample, this clonotype turned up many times. The chain combines TRBV12-3 or TRBV12-4 with TRBJ2-5; TRBD1 or TRBD2 may be the D gene (6 bases each). This CDR3 is built from 14 residues. The germline V and J ends were trimmed by 1 base and 5 bases, with 11 bases remaining between them. The CDR3 protein is CASSLGGGFETQYF. Written as DNA, the CDR3 is TGTGCCAGCAGTTTAGGAGGGGGGTTCGAGACCCAGTACTTC.

Only a few counts were recorded for this clonotype. The chain uses TRBV4-3 and TRBJ2-7; unclear D gene. V shed 1 base and J shed 6 bases, with 19 bases lying between them. This CDR3 has 16 amino acids. CDR1 and CDR2 from the germline V gene are LGHNA and YSLEER. The CDR3, as DNA: TGCGCCAGCAGCCAAGGGTTGCGGCTGAAGGGATCCGAGCAGTACTTC. Its protein is CASSQGLRLKGSEQYF.

The chain has TRBV7-7 and TRBJ2-3; possibly TRBD2 for D (6 bases). V was cut by 1 base and J by 3 bases, with 11 bases left in between. CDR3 length: 15 amino acids. CDR1 is SSHAT and CDR2 is FNYEAQ in the germline V gene (reference sequence). CDR3 sequence (DNA): TGTGCCAGCAGCTTAGGGCGGGGACGAACAGATACGCAGTATTTT. Its protein product is CASSLGRGRTDTQYF.